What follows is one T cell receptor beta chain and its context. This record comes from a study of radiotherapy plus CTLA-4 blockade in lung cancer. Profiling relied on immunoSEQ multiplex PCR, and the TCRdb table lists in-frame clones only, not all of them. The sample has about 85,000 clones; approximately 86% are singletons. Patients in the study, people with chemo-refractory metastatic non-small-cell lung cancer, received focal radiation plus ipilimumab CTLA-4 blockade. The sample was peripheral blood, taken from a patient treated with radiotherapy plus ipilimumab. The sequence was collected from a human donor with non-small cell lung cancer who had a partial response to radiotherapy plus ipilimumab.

The chain's CDR3 is CASSPSPDTQYF. The DNA of the CDR3 is TGTGCCAGCAGCCCAAGCCCAGATACGCAGTATTTT. The rearrangement links TRBV9 to TRBJ2-3; unclear D gene. Germline V gene sequence: CDR1 SGDLS, CDR2 YYNGEE. The length of the CDR3 is 12 residues. Trimming removed 4 bases from V and 4 bases from J, with 7 bases in between.